This is a list of T cell receptor beta chains from one sample in a study of control samples from healthy donors and cancer patients. Data came from immunoSEQ multiplex PCR; TCRdb stores just in-frame clones and leaves some out. The sample contains around 130,000 clones, roughly 90% of which appear only once. Sequencing input: blood. The source is a man over 45 in good health. Both conserved end residues are part of each CDR3. The D gene is left open where the match is weak. Size tells how often a clone was seen (once, few, many) or the class of an expanded clone, and some rows leave it out.

V gene,J gene,clone size,D gene,CDR3 protein,CDR3 DNA
TRBV2,TRBJ2-4,.,.,CASSEVRAKNIQYF,TGTGCCAGCAGTGAAGTCAGGGCCAAAAACATTCAGTACTTC
TRBV5-1,TRBJ1-2,.,.,CASSPGRGNYGYTF,TGCGCCAGCAGCCCTGGTCGGGGAAACTATGGCTACACCTTC
TRBV18,TRBJ1-6,.,.,CASSPRGSQNSPLHF,TGTGCCAGCTCACCTAGGGGATCTCAAAATTCACCCCTCCACTTT
TRBV5-1,TRBJ2-6,.,.,CASNEQGPSSGANVLTF,TGCGCCAGCAATGAACAGGGTCCCAGCTCTGGGGCCAACGTCCTGACTTTC
TRBV10-3,TRBJ1-1,.,.,CAISEYVEAFF,TGTGCCATCAGTGAGTACGTTGAAGCTTTCTTT
TRBV30,TRBJ1-3,.,.,CAWRLPSSSGNTIYF,TGTGCCTGGAGGTTACCGTCGTCCTCTGGAAACACCATATATTTT
TRBV19,TRBJ2-3,.,.,CASSIPTRSTDTQYF,TGTGCCAGTAGTATTCCGACCAGAAGCACAGATACGCAGTATTTT
TRBV4-3,TRBJ1-6,.,.,CASSQGRVGSPLHF,TGCGCCAGCAGCCAAGGGAGAGTGGGTTCACCCCTCCACTTT
TRBV3-1/TRBV3-2,TRBJ2-5,.,.,CASSLNGETQYF,TGTGCCAGCAGCCTTAATGGGGAGACCCAGTACTTC
TRBV7-2,TRBJ1-1,.,TRBD1,CASSLETGMTEAFF,TGTGCCAGCAGCTTAGAGACAGGGATGACTGAAGCTTTCTTT
TRBV2,TRBJ2-3,.,TRBD1,CASSENSGQRDTQYF,TGTGCCAGCAGTGAAAACTCGGGACAGAGAGATACGCAGTATTTT
TRBV11-2,TRBJ2-7,.,.,CASSPLDREEYF,TGTGCCAGCAGCCCACTTGACAGGGAGGAGTACTTC
TRBV11-2,TRBJ1-2,.,TRBD1,CASSSTGTNYGYTF,TGTGCCAGCAGCTCGACAGGGACGAACTATGGCTACACCTTC
TRBV5-1,TRBJ1-1,.,.,CASSLREMNTEAFF,TGCGCCAGCAGCTTGAGAGAAATGAACACTGAAGCTTTCTTT
TRBV7-2,TRBJ2-7,.,.,CASSLAAASYEQYF,TGTGCCAGCAGCTTAGCAGCGGCCTCCTACGAGCAGTACTTC
TRBV19,TRBJ1-2,.,.,CASSIDSRHYGYTF,TGTGCCAGTAGTATAGATTCGAGACACTATGGCTACACCTTC
TRBV10-3,TRBJ1-3,.,.,CAISERQASFGATIYF,TGTGCCATCAGTGAGCGACAGGCCTCGTTCGGTGCCACCATATATTTT
TRBV4-1,TRBJ2-2,.,.,CASSLQGGSKEKTGELFF,TGCGCCAGCAGCTTACAAGGGGGTTCGAAGGAGAAGACCGGGGAGCTGTTTTTT
TRBV25-1,TRBJ2-3,.,TRBD2,CASSSGGRTDTQYF,TGTGCCAGCAGCAGCGGGGGGCGCACAGATACGCAGTATTTT
TRBV7-9,TRBJ2-5,once,.,CASSFPSRETQYF,TGTGCCAGCAGCTTCCCTAGCCGAGAGACCCAGTACTTC
TRBV7-8,TRBJ2-7,.,TRBD1,CASSGRDSLSYEQYF,TGTGCCAGCAGCGGCCGGGACAGCCTCTCCTACGAGCAGTACTTC
TRBV3-1/TRBV3-2,TRBJ1-3,.,TRBD1,CASSQDRQGAPNTIYF,TGTGCCAGCAGCCAAGATCGCCAGGGGGCCCCCAACACCATATATTTT
TRBV5-1,TRBJ1-1,.,.,CASSLDSMGTEAFF,TGCGCCAGCAGCTTGGACTCGATGGGGACTGAAGCTTTCTTT
TRBV10-3,TRBJ1-1,.,.,CAISESRLGEDTEAFF,TGTGCCATCAGTGAGTCCCGGCTGGGGGAGGACACTGAAGCTTTCTTT
TRBV27,TRBJ1-1,.,.,CASSPYTGSEAFF,TGTGCCAGCAGCCCCTATACTGGGTCTGAAGCTTTCTTT
TRBV12-5,TRBJ1-1,.,TRBD1,CASVGQGSTEAFF,TGTGCTAGTGTCGGACAGGGGAGCACTGAAGCTTTCTTT
TRBV9,TRBJ2-3,.,.,CASSVVRTGSGTDTQYF,TGTGCCAGCAGCGTAGTAAGAACAGGGAGTGGGACAGATACGCAGTATTTT
TRBV12-3/TRBV12-4,TRBJ1-5,once,.,CASRRQNQPQHF,TGTGCCAGCAGACGACAGAATCAGCCCCAGCATTTT